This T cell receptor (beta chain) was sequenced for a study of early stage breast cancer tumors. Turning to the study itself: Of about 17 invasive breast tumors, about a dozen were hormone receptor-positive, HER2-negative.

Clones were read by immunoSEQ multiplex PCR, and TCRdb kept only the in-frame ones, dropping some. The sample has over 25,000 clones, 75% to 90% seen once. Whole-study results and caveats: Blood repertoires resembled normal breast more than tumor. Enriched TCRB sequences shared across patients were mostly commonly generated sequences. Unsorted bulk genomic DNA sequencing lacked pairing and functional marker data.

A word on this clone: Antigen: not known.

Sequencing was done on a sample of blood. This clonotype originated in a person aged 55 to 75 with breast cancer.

The DNA for the CDR3 is TGTGCCACCAGAGGGGGTCGAATGAACACTGAAGCTTTCTTT. Residues: CATRGGRMNTEAFF. The chain links TRBV7-2 to TRBJ1-1, with D tentatively TRBD1 (6 bases). The CDR3 is made up of 14 amino acids. The germline gives CDR1 SGHTA, CDR2 FQGNSA. The germline V and J ends were trimmed by 10 bases and 0 bases, with 15 bases remaining between them.